A selection of T cell receptor beta chains follows, all from one sample in a study of shared clonotypes between healthy human individuals. Assay: immunoSEQ multiplex PCR; the TCRdb copy retains only in-frame clones and omits some. Here the sample spans more than 900,000 clones, around three quarters being singletons. Input material: memory CD4+ T cells from PBMCs. These receptors originate from a man aged 18-30 years in good health. Some clones in this sample may be carry-over from other donors' samples. Both conserved end residues are part of each CDR3. Fields, in order: V gene, clone size, J gene, D gene, CDR3 protein, CDR3 DNA. The D gene is left open where the match is weak. Clone sizes are given selectively: once, few, many, or a class where the clone is expanded.

>TRBV5-1|NA|TRBJ2-1|TRBD2
CASSPPGAAGGPNEQFF
TGCGCCAGCAGCCCCCCCGGCGCAGCGGGAGGGCCAAATGAGCAGTTCTTC
>TRBV28|once|TRBJ2-5|NA
CASSQARGAETQYF
TGTGCCAGCAGTCAAGCTAGGGGGGCGGAGACCCAGTACTTC
>TRBV2|NA|TRBJ1-4|NA
CASRYGGQRNEKLFF
TGTGCCAGCAGGTACGGCGGACAGAGGAATGAAAAACTGTTTTTT
>TRBV18|NA|TRBJ1-2|TRBD1
CASSLIPTSGQGDGHTF
TGTGCCAGCTCACTCATACCCACCTCAGGACAGGGCGATGGCCACACCTTC
>TRBV5-4|NA|TRBJ2-7|NA
CASSLVGRRSYEQYF
TGTGCCAGCAGCTTGGTCGGGAGACGGTCCTACGAGCAGTACTTC
>TRBV7-9|NA|TRBJ2-6|NA
CASSLNFAGANVLTF
TGTGCCAGCAGCTTAAACTTCGCTGGGGCCAACGTCCTGACTTTC
>TRBV28|NA|TRBJ1-2|TRBD1
CASSPPGTGYGYTF
TGTGCCAGCAGTCCCCCCGGGACAGGCTATGGCTACACCTTC
>TRBV5-1|NA|TRBJ2-2|NA
CASSLDRPNTGELFF
TGCGCCAGCAGCTTAGACAGACCGAACACCGGGGAGCTGTTTTTT
>TRBV4-2|NA|TRBJ2-1|TRBD1
CASSPDRDSSVRTWFF
TGTGCCAGCAGCCCGGATCGGGACAGTTCGGTAAGGACCTGGTTCTTC
>TRBV18|NA|TRBJ2-1|TRBD2
CASSPLYSGSAKTYNEQFF
TGTGCCAGCTCACCACTCTATAGCGGGAGCGCAAAAACCTACAATGAGCAGTTCTTC
>TRBV5-1|NA|TRBJ2-2|NA
CASSLKWGRGTGELFF
TGCGCCAGCAGCTTGAAATGGGGGCGCGGAACCGGGGAGCTGTTTTTT
>TRBV10-3|NA|TRBJ2-7|NA
CAISGLGSEQYF
TGTGCCATCAGTGGCCTTGGTAGCGAGCAGTACTTC
>TRBV6-1|NA|TRBJ1-3|NA
CASSEGRRRQGPGNTIYF
TGTGCCAGCAGTGAAGGCCGAAGGAGGCAGGGGCCTGGAAACACCATATATTTT
>TRBV11-2|NA|TRBJ2-7|NA
CASSLGGLSYEQYF
TGTGCCAGCAGCTTAGGGGGCCTCTCCTACGAGCAGTACTTC
>TRBV2|NA|TRBJ1-2|NA
CASRYEGDGYTF
TGTGCCAGCAGATACGAGGGGGATGGCTACACCTTC
>TRBV5-4|NA|TRBJ1-2|NA
CASSLVGDGGYTF
TGTGCCAGCAGCTTGGTTGGGGACGGGGGCTACACCTTC
>TRBV27|few|TRBJ1-5|NA
CASSLRGTTGNQPQHF
TGTGCCAGCAGTTTACGAGGCACCACGGGCAATCAGCCCCAGCATTTT
>TRBV18|NA|TRBJ1-5|TRBD1
CASSGDSGNQPQHF
TGTGCCAGCTCAGGGGACAGTGGTAATCAGCCCCAGCATTTT
>TRBV28|NA|TRBJ1-2|NA
CASSTNPGYYGYTF
TGTGCCAGCAGCACCAACCCAGGGTACTATGGCTACACCTTC
>TRBV5-1|NA|TRBJ1-1|NA
CASSTAGRPQNTEAFF
TGCGCCAGCAGCACAGCCGGGCGGCCTCAGAACACTGAAGCTTTCTTT
>TRBV28|NA|TRBJ1-1|NA
CASRGGVFSEAFF
TGTGCCAGCAGGGGAGGGGTTTTTTCTGAAGCTTTCTTT
>TRBV28|NA|TRBJ2-3|NA
CASRTLLLGTDTQYF
TGTGCCAGCAGGACCCTCCTCCTTGGCACAGATACGCAGTATTTT
>TRBV2|NA|TRBJ1-5|TRBD1
CASSASGTGGYYSNQPQHF
TGTGCCAGCAGTGCCTCCGGGACAGGGGGATACTATAGCAATCAGCCCCAGCATTTT
>TRBV4-3|many|TRBJ2-1|TRBD2
CASSQVGRTSYNEQFF
TGCGCCAGCAGCCAAGTCGGGAGGACTTCCTACAATGAGCAGTTCTTC
>TRBV11-2|NA|TRBJ2-5|TRBD2
CASSLGGTSGSQETQYF
TGTGCCAGCAGCTTAGGGGGGACTAGCGGATCTCAAGAGACCCAGTACTTC
>TRBV2|NA|TRBJ1-2|NA
CASSEGGWDGYTF
TGTGCCAGCAGTGAAGGAGGGTGGGATGGCTACACCTTC
>TRBV11-2|many|TRBJ2-7|NA
CASSFTPSRYEQYF
TGTGCCAGCAGCTTCACCCCGTCGCGCTACGAGCAGTACTTC
>TRBV7-3|NA|TRBJ2-1|NA
CASSPSYGEQFF
TGTGCCAGCAGCCCTTCGTATGGGGAGCAGTTCTTC
>TRBV28|NA|TRBJ2-7|TRBD2
CATTSGLDEQYF
TGTGCCACCACTAGCGGACTTGACGAGCAGTACTTC
>TRBV5-1|NA|TRBJ2-5|TRBD2
CASSLAGLAGVSPPLQTQYF
TGCGCCAGCAGCTTGGCGGGACTAGCGGGAGTAAGCCCGCCCCTACAGACCCAGTACTTC
>TRBV5-6|few|TRBJ1-3|NA
CASSITLNRNSGNTIYF
TGTGCCAGCAGCATTACCCTCAACAGAAACTCTGGAAACACCATATATTTT
>TRBV28|NA|TRBJ1-1|TRBD1
CASSISTGAANTEAFF
TGTGCCAGCAGCATTTCAACAGGGGCGGCGAACACTGAAGCTTTCTTT
>TRBV5-4|NA|TRBJ2-7|TRBD2
CASSSFSGPIPSYEQYF
TGTGCCAGCAGCTCCTTTAGCGGGCCCATCCCCTCCTACGAGCAGTACTTC
>TRBV19|NA|TRBJ2-1|NA
CASSIGQTSYNEQFF
TGTGCCAGTAGTATCGGTCAGACCTCCTACAATGAGCAGTTCTTC
>TRBV18|NA|TRBJ2-7|NA
CASSPDRTSPYEQYF
TGTGCCAGCTCACCAGATAGGACGTCCCCCTACGAGCAGTACTTC
>TRBV2|NA|TRBJ1-4|NA
CASSEARRTELFF
TGTGCCAGCAGTGAAGCCCGGAGGACAGAGTTGTTTTTT
>TRBV7-3|NA|TRBJ2-2|NA
CASSLTSGGTGELFF
TGTGCCAGCAGCTTAACTAGTGGAGGGACCGGGGAGCTGTTTTTT
>TRBV5-1|NA|TRBJ2-3|NA
CASSLEGPGTDTQYF
TGCGCCAGCAGCTTGGAGGGGCCCGGGACAGATACGCAGTATTTT
>TRBV27|NA|TRBJ2-5|TRBD1
CASSKPGQGAETQYF
TGTGCCAGCAGTAAACCGGGACAGGGGGCCGAGACCCAGTACTTC
>TRBV5-1|NA|TRBJ2-2|TRBD2
CASSLVAGPSNTGELFF
TGCGCCAGCAGCTTGGTAGCGGGGCCCTCGAACACCGGGGAGCTGTTTTTT
>TRBV10-3|NA|TRBJ2-5|NA
CAISMGETQYF
TGTGCCATCAGTATGGGAGAGACCCAGTACTTC
>TRBV9|NA|TRBJ2-7|TRBD1
CASSVTGGSWEQYF
TGTGCCAGCAGCGTTACAGGGGGAAGTTGGGAGCAGTACTTC
>TRBV5-6|NA|TRBJ1-2|TRBD1
CASRVRGGIYGYTF
TGTGCCAGCAGAGTTAGAGGGGGCATCTATGGCTACACCTTC
>TRBV14|NA|TRBJ2-4|TRBD2
CASSRLADGINIQYF
TGTGCCAGCAGTCGACTAGCGGACGGGATAAACATTCAGTACTTC
>TRBV23-1|once|TRBJ2-4|NA
CASSPGTHIQYF
TGCGCCAGCAGTCCCGGGACCCATATTCAGTACTTC
>TRBV6-5|many|TRBJ2-2|NA
CASRRPGGELFF
TGTGCCAGCAGAAGACCCGGCGGGGAGCTGTTTTTT
>TRBV9|NA|TRBJ2-3|NA
CASSVAPAVTDTQYF
TGTGCCAGCAGCGTAGCGCCAGCGGTCACAGATACGCAGTATTTT
>TRBV6-1|NA|TRBJ2-3|NA
CASRLQGKGADTQYF
TGTGCCAGCAGACTTCAGGGTAAAGGCGCAGATACGCAGTATTTT
>TRBV7-7|NA|TRBJ2-7|TRBD1
CASSQGQGPDEQYF
TGTGCCAGCAGCCAGGGACAGGGCCCGGACGAGCAGTACTTC
>TRBV4-2|NA|TRBJ2-7|NA
CASSQVRQDSYEQYF
TGTGCCAGCAGCCAAGTACGACAGGACTCCTACGAGCAGTACTTC
>TRBV15|NA|TRBJ1-2|NA
CATSRGISNYGYTF
TGTGCCACCAGCAGGGGGATTTCTAACTATGGCTACACCTTC
>TRBV18|NA|TRBJ2-7|NA
CASSHAAQGYEQYF
TGTGCCAGCTCACACGCGGCTCAGGGATACGAGCAGTACTTC
>TRBV7-3|once|TRBJ2-2|TRBD2
CASSPGGGAGELFF
TGTGCCAGCAGCCCTGGGGGAGGGGCCGGGGAGCTGTTTTTT
>TRBV19|few|TRBJ1-2|TRBD1
CASSTEPGTGIDYGYTF
TGTGCCAGTAGTACCGAACCCGGGACAGGGATAGACTATGGCTACACCTTC
>TRBV6-5|NA|TRBJ2-7|TRBD2
CASSYGAGGEQYF
TGTGCCAGCAGTTACGGGGCGGGAGGGGAGCAGTACTTC
>TRBV5-1|once|TRBJ1-2|NA
CASSLLGDHGYTF
TGCGCCAGCAGCTTGCTCGGGGACCATGGCTACACCTTC
>TRBV30|NA|TRBJ1-1|NA
CAWSRMNTEAFF
TGTGCCTGGAGTCGGATGAACACTGAAGCTTTCTTT
>TRBV4-2|NA|TRBJ2-2|NA
CASSQDLRGAPGELFF
TGTGCCAGCAGCCAAGATCTCAGGGGCGCCCCCGGGGAGCTGTTTTTT